Below are 2 T cell receptor beta chains sequenced from a single sample in a study of shared clonotypes between healthy human individuals. Here immunoSEQ multiplex PCR was the method, and the copy in TCRdb shows in-frame clones only, minus some. Here the sample spans about 2.4 million clones, around nine tenths being singletons. Sample: naive CD4+ T cells sorted from blood. Stated subset: CD45RA+ positively selected. The receptors stem from a man between 18 and 29 years old in good health.

This chain joins TRBV18 and TRBJ2-1; TRBD2 agrees at 10 bases. CDR3 length: 16 residues. Germline V CDR1 and CDR2: KGHSH, LQKENI. V trimming: 4 bases; J trimming: 5 bases; junction bases outside the gene matches: 8. CDR3 nucleotides: TGTGCCAGCTCACTTCTACTAGCGGGGTTAAACAATGAGCAGTTCTTC. Amino acid sequence: CASSLLLAGLNNEQFF.

This chain links TRBV9 with TRBJ1-6; 7 bases line up with TRBD1. The CDR3 contains 17 residues. With V trimmed by 4 bases and J by 5 bases, 12 bases remained unmatched. The germline CDR1 and CDR2 sequences are SGDLS and YYNGEE. Here the CDR3 reads CASSPDWAGGHNSPLHF. The DNA of the CDR3 is TGTGCCAGCAGCCCGGATTGGGCAGGGGGACATAATTCACCCCTCCACTTT.